Described below is a single T cell receptor beta chain sequence and its context. Its antigen specificity is not known. Base quality data are lacking; no much larger clone is found one base away. Libraries were prepared through the immunoSEQ multiplex PCR assay. Held by TCRdb, this immuneACCESS table contains in-frame sequences only and omits some clones. Under half of the omission traces to an unresolved V gene where checked; the cause of the rest is unknown. This sample is represented by approximately 130,000 clones; roughly 95% of them were singletons. Clones ranked in the top ten supply 0.44% of the sample. This entry is derived from a study of T cell changes during pregnancy in multiple sclerosis (dated by TCRdb to between 2018 and 2021). Describing the broader study: The study looked at changes in the T cell repertoire across pregnancy in women with multiple sclerosis.

The CDR3 sequence holds 13 residues, the cysteine and phenylalanine included. Here the CDR3 DNA is all that survives: 39 bases in frame from base 1. The TCR sequence derives from a female donor with multiple sclerosis, enrolled in a pregnancy study. Sample: peripheral blood, taken after pregnancy. The rearrangement joined TRBV21-1 to TRBJ1-1; TRBD1, the table's D call, was not compared with the DNA. TRBV21-1 is flagged as a pseudogene. The CDR3 loop reads CASSKQGNTEAFF. In nucleotides, the sequence is TGTGCCAGCAGCAAACAGGGTAACACTGAAGCTTTCTTT.